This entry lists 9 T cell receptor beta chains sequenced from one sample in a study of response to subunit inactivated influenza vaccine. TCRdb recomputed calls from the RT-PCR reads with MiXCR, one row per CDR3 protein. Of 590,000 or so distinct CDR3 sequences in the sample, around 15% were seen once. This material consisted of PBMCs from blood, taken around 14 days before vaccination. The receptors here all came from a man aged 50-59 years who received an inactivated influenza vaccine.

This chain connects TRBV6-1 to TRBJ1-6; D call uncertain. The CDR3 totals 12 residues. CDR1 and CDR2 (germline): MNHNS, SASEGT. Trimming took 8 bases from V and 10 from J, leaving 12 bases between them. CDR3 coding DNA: TGTGCCAGCGCACTGGGTGAATCACCCCTCCACTTT. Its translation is CASALGESPLHF.

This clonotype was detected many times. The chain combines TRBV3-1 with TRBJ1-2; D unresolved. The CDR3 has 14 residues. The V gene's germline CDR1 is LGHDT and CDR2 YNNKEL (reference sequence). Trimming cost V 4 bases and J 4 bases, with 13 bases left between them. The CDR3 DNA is TGTGCCAGCAGCCGCAACCGGGAAGGCTATGGCTACACCTTC. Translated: CASSRNREGYGYTF.

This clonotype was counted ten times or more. CDR3 protein: CSVADGVSNQPQHF. The CDR3 nucleotides are TGCAGCGTTGCCGACGGGGTAAGCAATCAGCCCCAGCATTTT. This chain connects TRBV29-1 to TRBJ1-5; D uncertain. Germline V gene sequence: CDR1 SQVTM, CDR2 ANQGSEA. The CDR3 runs 14 residues. Trimming removed 4 bases at V and 1 base at J, with 11 bases between.

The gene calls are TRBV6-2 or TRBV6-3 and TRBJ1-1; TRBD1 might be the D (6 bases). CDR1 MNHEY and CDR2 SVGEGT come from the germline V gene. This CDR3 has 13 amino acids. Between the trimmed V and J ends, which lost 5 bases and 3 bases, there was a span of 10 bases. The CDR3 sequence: CASSHRVYTEAFF. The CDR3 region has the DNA TGTGCCAGCAGTCACAGGGTTTACACTGAAGCTTTCTTT.

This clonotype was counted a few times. The CDR3 DNA follows: TGTGCCAGCAGTTTACCCGGACTATCGGAGACCCAGTACTTC. Residues: CASSLPGLSETQYF. V and J are TRBV28 and TRBJ2-5; tentative D call: TRBD2 (6 bases). Germline-derived CDR1 and CDR2 are MDHEN and SYDVKM. With 2 bases removed from V and 5 bases from J, the gap between germline ends came to 12 bases. CDR3 length: 14 amino acids.

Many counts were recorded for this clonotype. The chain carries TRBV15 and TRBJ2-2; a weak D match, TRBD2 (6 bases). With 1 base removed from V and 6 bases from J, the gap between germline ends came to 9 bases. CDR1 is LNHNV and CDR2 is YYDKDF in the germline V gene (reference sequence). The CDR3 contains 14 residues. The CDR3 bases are TGTGCCACCAGCAGAGGCGGGAAGGCCGGGGAGCTGTTTTTT. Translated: CATSRGGKAGELFF.

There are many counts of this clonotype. The CDR3 DNA is TGCAGCGCCTTCCTCGAGACCCAGTACTTC. The encoded protein is CSAFLETQYF. The V call is TRBV29-1, the J call TRBJ2-5; no clear D gene. The CDR3 is made up of 10 amino acids. Trimming removed 7 bases at V and 5 bases at J, with 8 bases between. Germline loops: CDR1 SQVTM, CDR2 ANQGSEA.

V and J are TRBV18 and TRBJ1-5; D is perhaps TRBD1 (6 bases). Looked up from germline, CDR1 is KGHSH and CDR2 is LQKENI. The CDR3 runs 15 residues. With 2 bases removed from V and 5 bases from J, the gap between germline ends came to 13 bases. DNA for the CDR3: TGTGCCAGCTCACCAATGCAGGGGTGGTATCAGCCCCAGCATTTT. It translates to CASSPMQGWYQPQHF.

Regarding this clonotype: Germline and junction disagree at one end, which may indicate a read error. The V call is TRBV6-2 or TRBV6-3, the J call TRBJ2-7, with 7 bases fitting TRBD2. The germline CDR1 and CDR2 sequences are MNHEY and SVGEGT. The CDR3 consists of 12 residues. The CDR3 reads CASSSPTSLAGF. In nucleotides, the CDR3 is TGTGCCAGCAGTTCCCCGACTAGCCTAGCCGGTTTC.